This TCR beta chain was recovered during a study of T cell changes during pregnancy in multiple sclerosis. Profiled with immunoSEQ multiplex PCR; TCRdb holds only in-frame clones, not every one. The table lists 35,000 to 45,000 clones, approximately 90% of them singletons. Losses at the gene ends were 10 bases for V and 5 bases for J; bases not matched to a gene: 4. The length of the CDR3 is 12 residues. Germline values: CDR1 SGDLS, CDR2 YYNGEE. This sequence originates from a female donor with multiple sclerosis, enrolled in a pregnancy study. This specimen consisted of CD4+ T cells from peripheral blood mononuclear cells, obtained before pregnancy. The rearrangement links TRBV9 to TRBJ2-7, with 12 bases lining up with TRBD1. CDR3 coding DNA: TGTGCCGTTGGGACAGGGGGCGACGAGCAGTACTTC. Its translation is CAVGTGGDEQYF.